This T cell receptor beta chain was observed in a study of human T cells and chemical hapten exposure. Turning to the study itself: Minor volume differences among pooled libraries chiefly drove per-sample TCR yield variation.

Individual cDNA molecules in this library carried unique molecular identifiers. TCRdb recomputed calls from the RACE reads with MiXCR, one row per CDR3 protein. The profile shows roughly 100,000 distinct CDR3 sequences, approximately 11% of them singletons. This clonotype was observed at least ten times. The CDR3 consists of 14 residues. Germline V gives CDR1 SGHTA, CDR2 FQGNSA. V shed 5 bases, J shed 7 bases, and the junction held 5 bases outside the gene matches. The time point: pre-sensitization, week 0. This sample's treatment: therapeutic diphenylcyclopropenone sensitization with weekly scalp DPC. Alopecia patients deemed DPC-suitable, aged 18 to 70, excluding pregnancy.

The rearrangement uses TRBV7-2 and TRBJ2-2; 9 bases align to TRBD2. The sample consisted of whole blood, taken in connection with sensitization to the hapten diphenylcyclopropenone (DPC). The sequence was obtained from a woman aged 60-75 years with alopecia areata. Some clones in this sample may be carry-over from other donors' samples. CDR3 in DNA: TGTGCCAGCAGCCGCGGGGGGGCCGGCGGGGAGCTGTTTTTT. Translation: CASSRGGAGGELFF.